The 31 T cell receptor beta chains below all came from one sample that was sequenced in a study of blood T cell repertoires in COVID-19. The data were produced by immunoSEQ multiplex PCR, yet TCRdb's version contains in-frame clones alone and is incomplete. The repertoire consists of approximately 200,000 clones, with 70% to 90% occurring once and the leading ten covering about 18%. Sequenced sample: peripheral blood. These receptor sequences come from a person aged 70 to 79 with COVID-19, enrolled during active disease.

This chain joins TRBV6-5 and TRBJ2-3; no clear D. CDR3 length equals 13 residues. Trimming stripped 4 bases from V and 3 bases from J, with 8 bases between. The germline gives CDR1 MNHEY, CDR2 SVGAGI. The CDR3 bases are TGTGCCAGCAGTTCACTTAGAACAGATACGCAGTATTTT. It specifies CASSSLRTDTQYF.

This chain uses TRBV29-1 with TRBJ2-1, with 10 nucleotides matching TRBD2. V lost 0 bases and J lost 4; bases outside the gene matches: 9. The CDR3 has 17 amino acids. CDR1 SQVTM and CDR2 ANQGSEA come from the germline V gene. This CDR3 reads CSVEDPKGTSAYNEQFF. In DNA, the CDR3 is TGCAGCGTTGAAGACCCGAAGGGGACTAGCGCATACAATGAGCAGTTCTTC.

The genes are TRBV10-2 and TRBJ2-7; TRBD2 might be the D (5 bases). The CDR3 totals 16 residues. Germline CDR1 WSHSY, CDR2 SAAADI. Trimming pared 3 bases from V and 4 bases from J, leaving 19 bases between. The CDR3 loop reads CASSEAPPGRGYEQYF. CDR3 DNA: TGCGCCAGCAGTGAAGCACCTCCCGGACGGGGATACGAGCAGTACTTC.

The chain carries TRBV9 and TRBJ1-4; tentative D call: TRBD1 (6 bases). The V gene lost 1 base and the J gene lost 8 bases, with 15 bases spanning the gap. Germline values: CDR1 SGDLS, CDR2 YYNGEE. CDR3 length equals 15 residues. The CDR3 region has the DNA TGTGCCAGCAGCGTACACGGCTCTACAGGGGAAAAACTGTTTTTT. Its translation is CASSVHGSTGEKLFF.

This clone has only one observation. The rearrangement links TRBV18 to TRBJ1-1, with D possibly TRBD1 on 6 matching bases. Trimming pared 2 bases from V and 5 bases from J, leaving 21 bases between. The length of the CDR3 is 17 residues. From germline, CDR1 is KGHSH and CDR2 LQKENI. The CDR3 loop reads CASSPLFQDQGGTEAFF. For the CDR3, the DNA is TGTGCCAGCTCACCATTGTTCCAAGATCAAGGGGGAACTGAAGCTTTCTTT.

V usage is TRBV18 and J usage is TRBJ2-5, with a tentative D call TRBD1 (6 bases). Germline assignment: CDR1 KGHSH and CDR2 LQKENI. The CDR3 extends over 15 amino acids. V was cut by 3 bases and J by 9 bases, with 20 bases left in between. Here the CDR3 DNA reads TGTGCCAGCTCACCCCCTTCAGGGGAATTTGGGTCCCAGTACTTC. It specifies CASSPPSGEFGSQYF.

The chain carries TRBV19 and TRBJ2-6, with unresolved D. The CDR3 length is 15 residues. V lost 5 bases and J lost 2, with 10 bases in between. The V gene's germline CDR1 is LNHDA and CDR2 SQIVND (reference sequence). The CDR3 is CASSALLTGANVLTF. The CDR3 nucleotides read TGTGCCAGTAGTGCCCTACTTACTGGGGCCAACGTCCTGACTTTC.

The gene calls are TRBV30 and TRBJ2-1; 15 bases are a match to TRBD2. The CDR3 spans 15 residues. V lost 1 base to trimming and J lost 9 bases; unmatched junction nucleotides: 4. Per germline, CDR1 GTSNPN and CDR2 SVGIG (reference sequence). The CDR3 region has the DNA TGTGCCTGGAGTGCCGGACTAGCGGGAGGGATTGAGCAGTTCTTC. It is translated as CAWSAGLAGGIEQFF.

This clone was seen once. The same CDR3 also results from other DNA sequences found in this sample. The rearrangement uses TRBV6-6 and TRBJ2-7; 9 bases match TRBD1. The length of the CDR3 is 15 residues. V gave up 5 bases and J gave up 0 bases; unmatched junction bases: 5. Per germline, CDR1 MNHNY and CDR2 SVGAGI (reference sequence). The CDR3 DNA follows: TGTGCCAGCAGTCCCGGGACAGGGTTCTCCTACGAGCAGTACTTC. Translating it yields CASSPGTGFSYEQYF.

The V and J genes are TRBV2 and TRBJ2-3; 10 bases map to TRBD2. The germline V gene has CDR1 SNHLY and CDR2 FYNNEI. Germline trimming cut 8 bases from V and 2 bases from J; bases unmatched to any gene: 4. This CDR3 contains 14 residues. The CDR3 bases are TGTGCCAGCCGGACTAGCGGAACCACAGATACGCAGTATTTT. Residues: CASRTSGTTDTQYF. Looking up the rest from reference TRBV2 and TRBJ2-3 gives the full variable domain: EPEVTQTPSHQVTQMGQEVILRCVPISNHLYFYWYRQILGQKVEFLVSFYNNEISEKSEIFDDQFSVERPDGSNFTLKIRSTKLEDSAMYFCASRTSGTTDTQYFGPGTRLTVL.

This clone was seen just once. V gene TRBV28 combines with J gene TRBJ2-3, with 8 bases lining up with TRBD2. V dropped 3 bases and J dropped 0; count of bases not matched to a gene: 5. Per the germline V gene, CDR1 is MDHEN and CDR2 is SYDVKM. This CDR3 contains 16 residues. This chain's CDR3 is CASSFNRGRSTDTQYF. CDR3 DNA: TGTGCCAGCAGTTTTAATCGCGGGAGGAGCACAGATACGCAGTATTTT.

The J gene is TRBJ2-1, the V gene TRBV7-3; 13 bases are a match to TRBD2. The germline V gene encodes CDR1 SGHTA and CDR2 FQGTGA. The CDR3 totals 13 residues. Trimming took 9 bases from V and 10 from J; bases not matched to a gene: 6. In DNA form, the CDR3 reads TGTGCCAGAATAGGACTAGCGGGAGTCGAGCAGTTCTTC. This translates into CARIGLAGVEQFF.

The chain carries TRBV27 and TRBJ2-2, with TRBD2 matching 8 bases. The CDR3 has 16 residues. The J segment lost 2 bases and the V segment lost 6 bases, leaving 8 bases of the junction unmatched. Germline V CDR1 and CDR2: MNHEY, SMNVEV (reference sequence). For the CDR3, the DNA is TGTGCCAGCAGCCCTCCGAGCGGGAGTAACACCGGGGAGCTGTTTTTT. It codes for CASSPPSGSNTGELFF.

CDR3 protein: CASSVIAGGTGELFF. CDR3 DNA: TGTGCCAGCAGTGTTATAGCGGGAGGGACCGGGGAGCTGTTTTTT. The chain employs TRBV2 and TRBJ2-2, with 11 bases identical to TRBD2. Per germline, CDR1 SNHLY and CDR2 FYNNEI. This CDR3 is built from 15 residues. V lost 4 bases and J lost 5; bases outside the gene matches: 3. The full variable domain, in which reference TRBV2 and TRBJ2-2 provide the parts outside the CDR3, is EPEVTQTPSHQVTQMGQEVILRCVPISNHLYFYWYRQILGQKVEFLVSFYNNEISEKSEIFDDQFSVERPDGSNFTLKIRSTKLEDSAMYFCASSVIAGGTGELFFGEGSRLTVL.

This clone appeared a single time. The chain uses TRBV24-1 and TRBJ2-7, with a possible D match to TRBD2 (5 bases). V lost 9 bases and J lost 5, with 13 bases in between. The germline CDR1 and CDR2 sequences are KGHDR and SFDVKD. The CDR3 sequence is 12 residues long. The CDR3 is CATFLSSDEQYF. CDR3 nucleotide sequence: TGTGCCACCTTTCTCAGTAGCGACGAGCAGTACTTC.

The chain carries TRBV5-6 and TRBJ1-2, with no clear D. The CDR3 covers 14 residues. The germline V and J ends were trimmed by 7 bases and 7 bases, with 20 bases remaining between them. The germline CDR1 and CDR2 sequences are SGHDT and YYEEEE. As DNA, the CDR3 is TGTGCCAGCCTCAGCGGGCCGAATCGTGTTGGCTACACCTTC. It translates to CASLSGPNRVGYTF.

This clone has a handful of counts. The chain employs TRBV4-2 and TRBJ1-3, with unresolved D. V shed 0 bases and J shed 5 bases, with 20 bases lying between them. From germline, CDR1 is LGHNA and CDR2 YNFKEQ. The CDR3 is made up of 18 amino acids. The CDR3, as DNA: TGTGCCAGCAGCCAAGATCCCGAATCGACAATTTTGAGAAACACCATATATTTT. Amino acids: CASSQDPESTILRNTIYF.

CDR3 nucleotide sequence: TGTGCCAGCAGGGGAGGGGACAGGGTCGGAGAAAAACTGTTTTTT. Translating it yields CASRGGDRVGEKLFF. The chain has TRBV28 and TRBJ1-4, with 9 nucleotides matching TRBD1. CDR1 is MDHEN and CDR2 is SYDVKM in the germline V gene. V lost 6 bases and J lost 8; bases outside the gene matches: 10. The CDR3 extends over 15 amino acids.

This chain connects TRBV3-1 (or the pseudogene TRBV3-2) to TRBJ2-2; TRBD1 agrees at 10 bases. The germline CDR1 and CDR2 sequences are LGHDT and YNNKEL (reference sequence). This CDR3 comprises 16 residues. J gave up 5 bases and V 2 bases, and 5 bases lay outside the gene matches. This chain's CDR3 is CASSQTRDRGTGELFF. The DNA for the CDR3 is TGTGCCAGCAGCCAAACCCGGGACAGGGGAACCGGGGAGCTGTTTTTT.

The rearrangement joins TRBV18 to TRBJ2-7, with 9 bases identical to TRBD1. The CDR3 runs to 15 residues. The V gene's germline CDR1 is KGHSH and CDR2 LQKENI. V lost 1 base to trimming and J lost 5 bases; unmatched junction nucleotides: 6. The CDR3 region has the DNA TGTGCCAGCTCACCACGTACAGGGGGCGGCGACGAGCAGTACTTC. Residues: CASSPRTGGGDEQYF.

The CDR3 protein is CSASGRFIGEETQYF. The CDR3 region has the DNA TGCAGTGCTAGTGGGAGATTCATTGGGGAGGAGACCCAGTACTTC. The rearrangement joins TRBV20-1 to TRBJ2-5, with D perhaps matching TRBD2 (5 bases). V was pared by 3 bases and J by 5 bases, with 19 bases between. The CDR3 has 15 residues. Germline loops: CDR1 DFQATT, CDR2 SNEGSKA (reference sequence).

The rearrangement links TRBV5-6 to TRBJ2-7; no definite D call. The germline V gene has CDR1 SGHDT and CDR2 YYEEEE. The V and J ends lost 0 bases and 3 bases respectively, with 4 bases between them. CDR3 length: 12 residues. CDR3 residues: CASSLDRYEQYF. The DNA for the CDR3 is TGTGCCAGCAGCTTGGATCGCTACGAGCAGTACTTC. Full variable domain (rest looked up from reference TRBV5-6 and TRBJ2-7): DAGVTQSPTHLIKTRGQQVTLRCSPKSGHDTVSWYQQALGQGPQFIFQYYEEEERQRGNFPDRFSGHQFPNYSSELNVNALLLGDSALYLCASSLDRYEQYFGPGTRLTVT.

V usage is TRBV4-1 and J usage is TRBJ2-3; 8 nucleotides line up with TRBD1. The J segment lost 4 bases and the V segment lost 0 bases, leaving 9 bases of the junction unmatched. CDR3 length equals 17 residues. The V gene's germline CDR1 is MGHRA and CDR2 YSYEKL. For the CDR3, the DNA is TGCGCCAGCAGCCAAGATCCCCAGGGGGCGCAGTCAGATACGCAGTATTTT. Translation: CASSQDPQGAQSDTQYF.

The V gene is TRBV11-2, the J gene TRBJ2-5; 8 bases map to TRBD1. CDR1 SGHAT and CDR2 FQNNGV come from the germline V gene. Trimming at V came to 6 bases and at J to 0 bases, leaving 3 bases not matched to a gene. The CDR3 contains 14 residues. CDR3: CASRQQGDQETQYF. The CDR3 DNA is TGTGCCAGCAGGCAACAGGGGGACCAAGAGACCCAGTACTTC.

This chain links TRBV4-2 with TRBJ1-4; a possible D gene is TRBD1 (5 bases). Per the germline V gene, CDR1 is LGHNA and CDR2 is YNFKEQ. The CDR3 is 14 amino acids. V lost 3 bases to trimming and J lost 6 bases, with 11 bases between them. CDR3 sequence reads: CASSHPLGDEKLFF. The CDR3 DNA follows: TGTGCCAGCAGCCACCCCCTAGGGGATGAAAAACTGTTTTTT.

The chain is built from TRBV20-1 and TRBJ2-1; 9 nucleotides align to TRBD2. Per the germline V gene, CDR1 is DFQATT and CDR2 is SNEGSKA (reference sequence). CDR3 length equals 13 residues. V gave up 3 bases and J gave up 6 bases; unmatched junction bases: 3. CDR3 nucleotide sequence: TGCAGTGCTAGTAGCGGGGGCCCCAATGAGCAGTTCTTC. It codes for CSASSGGPNEQFF.

The chain has TRBV3-1 (or the pseudogene TRBV3-2) and TRBJ2-1, with D possibly being TRBD1 (5 bases). Per germline, CDR1 LGHDT and CDR2 YNNKEL (reference sequence). Trimming removed 0 bases at V and 7 bases at J, with 16 bases between. CDR3 length: 16 residues. The CDR3 spells CASSQDPGWTINEQFF. CDR3 nucleotide sequence: TGTGCCAGCAGCCAAGACCCAGGGTGGACCATAAATGAGCAGTTCTTC.

As for this clone: Other DNA sequences in the same sample also yield this CDR3. The chain joins TRBV6-5 to TRBJ1-5; possibly TRBD1 for D (5 bases). This CDR3 spans 14 amino acids. The germline V gene has CDR1 MNHEY and CDR2 SVGAGI. V lost 9 bases, J lost 0 bases, and 12 bases lay in between. For the CDR3, the DNA is TGTGCCAGTTCCTGGGGGGATAGCAATCAGCCCCAGCATTTT. It codes for CASSWGDSNQPQHF.

The chain has TRBV6-1 and TRBJ2-2, with D tentatively TRBD1 (6 bases). CDR1 is MNHNS, CDR2 SASEGT, per germline. The V end lost 4 bases, the J end lost 4 bases, and 16 bases lay between the germline ends. This CDR3 has 16 residues. The CDR3 loop reads CASSGGRLASTGELFF. The CDR3 nucleotides are TGTGCCAGCAGTGGGGGGCGGTTGGCGAGCACCGGGGAGCTGTTTTTT.

The genes are TRBV28 and TRBJ2-3; 7 bases agree with TRBD1. This CDR3 is built from 15 residues. Germline trimming cut 7 bases from V and 4 bases from J; bases unmatched to any gene: 11. Germline loops: CDR1 MDHEN, CDR2 SYDVKM. CDR3 in DNA: TGTGCCAGCATCCGACAGGGAAGTGGGCCAGATACGCAGTATTTT. It is translated as CASIRQGSGPDTQYF.

This chain uses TRBV19 with TRBJ2-3; TRBD1 agrees at 7 bases. Germline-derived CDR1 and CDR2 are LNHDA and SQIVND (reference sequence). With V trimmed by 10 bases and J by 2 bases, 6 bases remained unmatched. The CDR3 spans 13 residues. The chain's CDR3 is CATRDSFTDTQYF. The CDR3 DNA sequence: TGTGCCACAAGGGACAGTTTCACAGATACGCAGTATTTT.